Sequencing of this TCR beta chain was carried out in a study of regulatory T cells in long-lasting Graves disease. Relying on iRepertoire HTBI primers and Arm-PCR of CDR3 regions, the team built TCR beta libraries. Using its own MiXCR run on the multiplex PCR reads, TCRdb lists one record per CDR3 protein. The sample has 550,000 or so distinct CDR3 sequences; about 12% are singletons. This clonotype was detected many times. Time point here: newly diagnosed GD, antithyroid drugs for less than 3 months. Generation of the TCR library employed RNA extracted from PBMCs. These data were also reused for a study on T cells in Graves' hyperthyroidism and ophthalmopathy. According to that study: RT-PCR in the first round (using the HTBI primer set) targeted the TCR CDR3. Blood shared most expanded thyroid clonotypes above 0.001.

The clonotype originates from a woman aged 25-40 years with Graves disease. The material sequenced was peripheral blood mononuclear cells (PBMCs), taken at new diagnosis, from a patient treated with antithyroid drugs.

The CDR3 loop reads CASSEALSGSDTQYF. The DNA of the CDR3 is TGTGCCAGCAGTGAAGCGCTCAGTGGCTCAGATACGCAGTATTTT. V gene TRBV2 combines with J gene TRBJ2-3; no definite D call. V was clipped by 0 bases and J by 4 bases, with 11 bases between them. The CDR3 consists of 15 residues. Per germline, CDR1 SNHLY and CDR2 FYNNEI.